This TCR beta chain was found in a study of Ad26.COV2.S vaccination and SARS-CoV-2 variants. The repertoire was sequenced with immunoSEQ multiplex PCR; TCRdb's copy has only in-frame clones and lacks some. The repertoire consists of approximately 400,000 clones, with about four fifths occurring once and the leading ten covering roughly 7.4%. Documented treatment: around 19 received Ad26.COV2.S at low or high dose, single or two shots; about 5 received placebo; per-sample allocation not given. Sampling happened 63 days after the first vaccine or placebo injection. Trimming removed 4 bases from V and 7 bases from J, with 13 bases in between. The CDR3 is 13 amino acids. The germline V gene has CDR1 MNHEY and CDR2 SVGEGT.

The source material was peripheral blood, sampled in a trial of Ad26.COV2.S vaccine versus placebo. The sequence was obtained from a person aged 18 to 59 who received the Ad26.COV2.S COVID-19 vaccine or a placebo. The chain combines TRBV6-2 or TRBV6-3 with TRBJ1-1; tentative D call: TRBD1 (5 bases). CDR3 DNA: TGTGCCAGCAGTTCGGAGGGCACAGGTGAAGCTTTCTTT. This translates into CASSSEGTGEAFF.